This record covers a single T cell receptor (beta chain). Use of 60 Vbeta and 13 Jbeta primers characterized the PCR. Generated by immunoSEQ multiplex PCR, the TCRdb table keeps only in-frame clones and is missing some. The profile shows about 130,000 clones, more than 60% of them singletons. This entry is derived from a study of cytomegalovirus exposure and HLA in healthy donors. Nominally healthy donors provided the samples, though records likely missed some immune exposures. The CDR3 is 16 amino acids. Trimming cost V 5 bases and J 2 bases, with 19 bases left between them. CDR1 and CDR2 (germline): SGDLS, YYNGEE.

The TCR originated in a middle-aged woman in good health and CMV-seronegative. The chain has TRBV9 and TRBJ1-1; TRBD1 might be the D (6 bases). Sequenced input: PBMCs. In DNA, the CDR3 is TGTGCCAGCAGAGAACAGGCAGGGGCAGGAAACACTGAAGCTTTCTTT. Its translation is CASREQAGAGNTEAFF.